The clone carrying this TCR beta chain was observed at least ten times. The antigen remains undetermined. Read sequence stops 3 residues before the CDR3 end, and the germline J gene provides the missing end. This sample is drawn from a study of T cell clonality in common variable immunodeficiency. The study, taken as a whole, reports: CVID subjects shared fewer TCRbeta clones than healthy controls did.

Sequencing used immunoSEQ multiplex PCR; TCRdb keeps in-frame clones, though not all of them. The record shows 40,000 to 50,000 clones for this sample, with no singletons present. Both groups were predominantly of Caucasian heritage. CDR3 size: 18 residues. Trimming cost V 4 bases and J 5 bases; bases outside gene matches: 20. CDR1 is SGDLS, CDR2 YYNGEE, per germline. This clonotype was sampled from a person aged 18 to 70 in good health. Sequencing was done on a sample of peripheral blood mononuclear cells. The V call is TRBV9, the J call TRBJ1-2; TRBD1 agrees at 7 bases. CDR3 DNA (partial): TGTGCCAGCAGCACCTGGTCGGGGACAGTGGGGGGTTTTTATGGC. This gives the protein CASSTWSGTVGGFYG. The full CDR3 protein is CASSTWSGTVGGFYGYTF. Full variable domain (missing parts from reference TRBV9 and TRBJ1-2): DSGVTQTPKHLITATGQRVTLRCSPRSGDLSVYWYQQSLDQGLQFLIQYYNGEERAKGNILERFSAQQFPDLHSELNLSSLELGDSALYFCASSTWSGTVGGFYGYTFGSGTRLTVV.